One and the same sample provided the 9 T cell receptor beta chains below, sequenced in a study of blood T cell repertoires in COVID-19. Assay used: immunoSEQ multiplex PCR; TCRdb lists only in-frame clones, some missing. This table holds about 110,000 clones, approximately 80% found once. The sequencing input was peripheral blood. The source of these receptors is a woman aged 60-75 years with acute or convalescent COVID-19.

V and J are TRBV10-3 and TRBJ2-5, with TRBD2 identical over 8 bases. Germline assignment: CDR1 ENHRY and CDR2 SYGVKD. The CDR3 is 13 residues long. Losses at the gene ends were 10 bases for V and 5 bases for J; bases not matched to a gene: 9. The CDR3 sequence: CATLRIAGETQYF. In DNA, the CDR3 is TGTGCCACCCTGAGGATAGCGGGGGAGACCCAGTACTTC.

CDR3 in DNA: TGCGCCAGCAGCCTGCCGGCTAGCGGGGGGGCGGGCGAGCAGTACTTC. Encoded protein: CASSLPASGGAGEQYF. The chain couples TRBV5-1 to TRBJ2-7, with TRBD2 identical over 12 bases. CDR3 length: 16 residues. V lost 4 bases, J lost 6 bases, and 11 bases stayed unmatched. The germline V gene encodes CDR1 SGHRS and CDR2 YFSETQ.

The rearrangement links TRBV7-2 to TRBJ1-1, with 7 positions matching TRBD1. V lost 7 bases, J lost 5 bases, and 7 bases stayed unmatched. The CDR3 has 13 residues. Germline V lookup: CDR1 SGHTA, CDR2 FQGNSA. The DNA of the CDR3 is TGTGCCAGCAACGAGATACAGGGGACTGAAGCTTTCTTT. This sequence encodes CASNEIQGTEAFF.

The J gene is TRBJ2-2, the V gene TRBV5-1, with D possibly matching TRBD1 (6 bases). The germline CDR1 and CDR2 sequences are SGHRS and YFSETQ. V gave up 8 bases and J gave up 2 bases, with 13 bases separating them. This CDR3 is 14 amino acids long. Here the CDR3 DNA reads TGCGCCAGTTGCCGGGACATTAACACCGGGGAGCTGTTTTTT. As protein: CASCRDINTGELFF.

This clone has just a few counts. The chain links TRBV5-4 to TRBJ1-1; a possible D gene is TRBD1 (6 bases). Trimming pared 0 bases from V and 1 base from J, leaving 10 bases between. The germline gives CDR1 SGHNT, CDR2 YYREEE (reference sequence). The CDR3 loop spans 15 amino acids. CDR3 region: CASSLDNRANTEAFF. CDR3 in DNA: TGTGCCAGCAGCTTGGATAACAGGGCGAACACTGAAGCTTTCTTT.

The chain uses TRBV10-2 and TRBJ1-2; a possible D gene is TRBD1 (5 bases). Germline CDR1 and CDR2: WSHSY and SAAADI. This CDR3 contains 12 residues. Trimming cost V 6 bases and J 2 bases, with 7 bases left between them. CDR3 amino acids: CASSTGNYGYTF. The CDR3 DNA follows: TGCGCCAGCAGCACAGGAAACTATGGCTACACCTTC.

In its sample, this clone was seen once. One junction end does not reproduce the germline sequence, and a read error may be involved. The rearrangement uses TRBV6-5 and TRBJ1-2; D unresolved. Germline lookup yields CDR1 MNHEY and CDR2 SVGAGI. The CDR3 runs 12 residues. The CDR3 reads CASSSPREGGDF. The CDR3 DNA reads as TGTGCCAGCAGTTCACCCCGAGAGGGAGGAGACTTC.

This clone showed up just a few times. The gene calls are TRBV5-1 and TRBJ2-3, with D possibly TRBD2 on 5 matching bases. The V and J ends lost 0 bases and 1 base respectively, with 9 bases between them. The CDR3 extends over 15 amino acids. Germline CDR1 reads SGHRS; CDR2 reads YFSETQ. CDR3 nucleotides: TGCGCCAGCAGCTTGGGGGAAGCGGGCACAGATACGCAGTATTTT. It encodes CASSLGEAGTDTQYF.

The chain is built from TRBV6-6 and TRBJ2-7, with TRBD1 matching over 9 bases. V gave up 0 bases and J gave up 3 bases; unmatched junction bases: 6. Germline assignment: CDR1 MNHNY and CDR2 SVGAGI (reference sequence). This CDR3 region has 16 residues. The CDR3 DNA sequence: TGTGCCAGCAGTTACTCGTACAGGGGGCGCGTCTACGAGCAGTACTTC. Translating it yields CASSYSYRGRVYEQYF.